This T cell receptor (beta chain) was recorded in a study of Ad26.COV2.S vaccination and SARS-CoV-2 variants. On the study more broadly: Enrolled in COV1001, the donor was in the Ad26.COV2.S trial arm, which received the vaccine. Ad26.COV2.S, an intramuscular injection, was given once or twice 56 days apart. General study results and limits: Placebo and vaccine recipients had non-spike TCR breadth that was similar.

As to treatment: 15 to 20 received Ad26.COV2.S at low or high dose, single or two shots; about 5 received placebo; per-sample allocation not given. The study sampled participants on day 63 after the first vaccine or placebo injection. Donor was an adult aged 18-55 years in Boston. As concerns this clone: The target antigen is unknown.

The V gene's germline CDR1 is MNHEY and CDR2 SMNVEV (reference sequence). Trimming pared 0 bases from V and 4 bases from J, leaving 14 bases between. The CDR3 has 16 residues. The assay was immunoSEQ multiplex PCR, and TCRdb's table has in-frame clones only and misses some. The sample carries a few hundred thousand clones, 92% recorded once. Sequences were derived from peripheral blood, sampled in a trial of Ad26.COV2.S vaccine versus placebo. The TCR comes from a person between 18 and 65 years old who received the Ad26.COV2.S COVID-19 vaccine or a placebo. The genes are TRBV27 and TRBJ2-3, with D maybe TRBD2 (6 bases). The CDR3 loop reads CASSLSGRGVADTQYF. The CDR3 DNA follows: TGTGCCAGCAGTTTATCGGGGCGGGGAGTCGCAGATACGCAGTATTTT.